These 21 T cell receptor beta chains came from one sample sequenced in a study of identical twins. A single record per CDR3 protein comes from TCRdb applying MiXCR to the 5' RACE reads. The sample includes roughly 720,000 distinct CDR3 sequences, 18% of them seen just once. These sequences were also reported in another study, on T cells expressing NK-cell markers.

The specimen sequenced was PBMCs. The receptors stem from a woman aged 18-35 years in good health.

This clonotype has just a few counts. The chain employs TRBV7-9 and TRBJ2-1; 7 bases align to TRBD2. The CDR3 extends over 16 amino acids. Germline CDR1 reads SEHNR; CDR2 reads FQNEAQ (reference sequence). The V and J ends lost 0 bases and 6 bases, in that order; junction bases with no gene match: 8. This CDR3 is CASSLASAGVANEQFF. CDR3 nucleotides: TGTGCCAGCAGCTTAGCCTCGGCGGGAGTAGCCAATGAGCAGTTCTTC.

This clonotype was observed a handful of times. J is TRBJ1-2 and V is TRBV3-1; D remains ambiguous. This CDR3 has 12 residues. Germline-derived CDR1 and CDR2 are LGHDT and YNNKEL (reference sequence). V lost 4 bases, J lost 2 bases, and 5 bases lay in between. In DNA form, the CDR3 reads TGTGCCAGCAGCCTCAAGAACTATGGCTACACCTTC. Residues: CASSLKNYGYTF. Filled out from reference TRBV3-1 and TRBJ1-2, the complete variable domain reads DTAVSQTPKYLVTQMGNDKSIKCEQNLGHDTMYWYKQDSKKFLKIMFSYNNKELIINETVPNRFSPKSPDKAHLNLHINSLELGDSAVYFCASSLKNYGYTFGSGTRLTVV.

This clonotype occurred a few times. This chain uses TRBV20-1 with TRBJ2-1; 11 positions match TRBD2. This CDR3 has 14 amino acids. Germline CDR1 and CDR2: DFQATT and SNEGSKA (reference sequence). V lost 3 bases, J lost 8 bases, and 6 bases stayed unmatched. CDR3 DNA sequence: TGCAGTGCTAGCGTACTAGCGGGAGTCCATGAGCAGTTCTTC. Translating gives CSASVLAGVHEQFF.

A few counts support this clonotype. The V call is TRBV12-3 or TRBV12-4, the J call TRBJ2-2; tentatively, D is TRBD1 (6 bases). The CDR3 extends over 12 amino acids. Deletions cut 5 bases from V and 7 bases from J, with 8 bases between. In DNA form, the CDR3 reads TGTGCCAGCAGTAACAGGGTCGGGGAGCTGTTTTTT. Encoded protein: CASSNRVGELFF.

J is TRBJ1-1 and V is TRBV5-6; D call uncertain. The germline gives CDR1 SGHDT, CDR2 YYEEEE. Deletions cut 4 bases from V and 4 bases from J, with 11 bases between. CDR3 length: 13 amino acids. The CDR3 here is CASSRSKVTEAFF. CDR3 nucleotides: TGTGCCAGCAGCCGCTCGAAGGTCACTGAAGCTTTCTTT.

The genes are TRBV13 and TRBJ2-4, with D possibly TRBD2 on 5 matching bases. With 6 bases removed from V and 0 bases from J, the gap between germline ends came to 12 bases. The CDR3 loop spans 15 amino acids. Per germline, CDR1 PRHDT and CDR2 FYEKMQ (reference sequence). The CDR3 DNA reads TGTGCCAGCAGATTGGGGAGCCTAGCCAAAAACATTCAGTACTTC. Amino acids: CASRLGSLAKNIQYF.

This clonotype has more than one count but fewer than ten. The chain has TRBV4-1 and TRBJ2-1, with TRBD1 identical over 10 bases. The V segment lost 5 bases and the J segment 3 bases; nucleotides outside the gene matches: 4. This CDR3 has 15 residues. The germline V gene encodes CDR1 MGHRA and CDR2 YSYEKL. DNA of the CDR3: TGCGCCAGCAGCAAAGGGACAGGGGACTACAATGAGCAGTTCTTC. It encodes CASSKGTGDYNEQFF.

This clonotype was detected ten times or more. This chain uses TRBV6-5 with TRBJ2-5; 13 bases fit TRBD2. Germline trimming cut 4 bases from V and 4 bases from J; bases unmatched to any gene: 3. The CDR3 consists of 15 residues. Germline CDR1 reads MNHEY; CDR2 reads SVGAGI. The CDR3 sequence is CASSSRLAGGETQYF. CDR3 in DNA: TGTGCCAGCAGTTCTCGACTAGCGGGGGGAGAGACCCAGTACTTC.

This clonotype was counted between two and nine times. The chain recombines TRBV11-2 with TRBJ2-7, with D possibly TRBD2 on 6 matching bases. This CDR3 has 15 residues. CDR1 is SGHAT and CDR2 is FQNNGV in the germline V gene. V lost 2 bases to trimming and J lost 3 bases, with 14 bases between them. The CDR3 coding sequence is TGTGCCAGCAGCTTATCGTCCGGGACTTACTACGAGCAGTACTTC. Translating it yields CASSLSSGTYYEQYF.

V usage is TRBV20-1 and J usage is TRBJ1-1; unclear D gene. The CDR3 runs to 12 residues. Germline assignment: CDR1 DFQATT and CDR2 SNEGSKA (reference sequence). V lost 7 bases to trimming and J lost 1 base, with 10 bases between them. CDR3 sequence (DNA): TGCAGTGTTCCCTTGGGGAACACTGAAGCTTTCTTT. This codes for CSVPLGNTEAFF.

This chain links TRBV11-2 with TRBJ1-2; a possible D gene is TRBD1 (6 bases). The germline V and J ends were trimmed by 5 bases and 4 bases, with 26 bases remaining between them. The CDR3 totals 18 residues. Germline CDR1 reads SGHAT; CDR2 reads FQNNGV. Here the CDR3 DNA reads TGTGCCAGCAGCGCCGGGACCCTAATCGGACAGTGGCTCTATGGCTACACCTTC. It codes for CASSAGTLIGQWLYGYTF.

This clonotype has more than one count but fewer than ten. The rearrangement uses TRBV5-1 and TRBJ2-3, with a possible D match to TRBD1 (6 bases). CDR3 length: 14 residues. Per germline, CDR1 SGHRS and CDR2 YFSETQ. V lost 3 bases, J lost 4 bases, and 12 bases lay in between. As DNA, the CDR3 is TGCGCCAGCAGCTCCTCCACAGGGTCAGATACGCAGTATTTT. Encoded protein: CASSSSTGSDTQYF.

The CDR3 reads CASSSGLAGGGNIQYF. The CDR3 DNA reads TGTGCCAGCAGCTCCGGACTAGCGGGAGGCGGAAACATTCAGTACTTC. V usage is TRBV7-2 and J usage is TRBJ2-4; 14 positions match TRBD2. The CDR3 has 16 amino acids. With 4 bases clipped from V and 6 bases from J, the junction kept 5 bases outside the gene matches. Germline assignment: CDR1 SGHTA and CDR2 FQGNSA.

CDR3: CASSLNARGIGNQPQHF. CDR3 nucleotides: TGTGCCAGCAGTTTAAACGCCAGGGGCATCGGCAATCAGCCCCAGCATTTT. The chain recombines TRBV27 with TRBJ1-5; perhaps TRBD1 as D (6 bases). In germline, CDR1 is MNHEY, CDR2 SMNVEV (reference sequence). The CDR3 contains 17 residues. V gave up 2 bases and J gave up 2 bases, with 16 bases separating them.

This clonotype was observed a handful of times. The chain recombines TRBV27 with TRBJ2-2, with TRBD2 identical over 16 bases. The trim removed 3 bases at V and 7 bases at J, leaving 5 bases unmatched. The CDR3 is made up of 17 amino acids. Per the germline V gene, CDR1 is MNHEY and CDR2 is SMNVEV (reference sequence). Here the CDR3 DNA reads TGTGCCAGCAGTTTGGGACTAGCGGGAGGGCCCGGCGGGGAGCTGTTTTTT. Translating gives CASSLGLAGGPGGELFF.

This sequence joins TRBV13 and TRBJ2-1, with 8 bases lining up with TRBD2. CDR1 and CDR2 (germline): PRHDT, FYEKMQ (reference sequence). The length of the CDR3 is 14 residues. With 5 bases clipped from V and 9 bases from J, the junction kept 9 bases outside the gene matches. In DNA form, the CDR3 reads TGTGCCAGCAGCCTCGGGGGGGGGACTAGTGAGCAGTTCTTC. It yields the protein CASSLGGGTSEQFF. Combining the CDR3 with reference TRBV13 and TRBJ2-1 gives the whole variable domain AAGVIQSPRHLIKEKRETATLKCYPIPRHDTVYWYQQGPGQDPQFLISFYEKMQSDKGSIPDRFSAQQFSDYHSELNMSSLELGDSALYFCASSLGGGTSEQFFGPGTRLTVL.

Here the CDR3 reads CASSLYPRDATNEQFF. CDR3 DNA: TGCGCCAGCAGCTTATACCCCCGGGACGCTACGAATGAGCAGTTCTTC. The chain combines TRBV5-1 with TRBJ2-1; D may correspond to TRBD1 or TRBD2 (5 bases each). Germline V CDR1 and CDR2: SGHRS, YFSETQ. The V end was cut by 2 bases, the J end by 7 bases, with 19 bases between. This CDR3 spans 16 amino acids.

The chain uses TRBV5-5 and TRBJ1-6; maybe TRBD1 (5 bases). The V gene lost 7 bases and the J gene lost 13 bases, with 18 bases spanning the gap. In germline, CDR1 is SGHKS, CDR2 YYEKEE (reference sequence). The CDR3 spans 13 residues. The CDR3 sequence is CASRSGAEGPLHF. The CDR3 nucleotides read TGTGCCAGCCGATCCGGGGCCGAGGGTCCCCTCCACTTT.

The chain combines TRBV7-2 with TRBJ1-2; weak D call: TRBD1 (6 bases). CDR3 length equals 14 residues. The germline CDR1 and CDR2 sequences are SGHTA and FQGNSA. V lost 8 bases and J 4 bases, leaving 17 bases between the germline ends. CDR3 in DNA: TGTGCCAGCCTGATCGATGCCAGGGGCTATGGCTACACCTTC. It codes for CASLIDARGYGYTF.

This clonotype came up a few times. The chain couples TRBV12-3 or TRBV12-4 to TRBJ2-1; TRBD1 is a possible D gene (6 bases). V lost 3 bases, J lost 9 bases, and 9 bases lay in between. The CDR3 runs to 12 residues. This CDR3 reads CASSFLGAEQFF. CDR3 DNA: TGTGCCAGCAGTTTCTTGGGGGCTGAGCAGTTCTTC.

The sample holds one count of this clonotype. This chain connects TRBV6-1 to TRBJ2-2, with D maybe TRBD1 (5 bases). This CDR3 comprises 14 residues. Per germline, CDR1 MNHNS and CDR2 SASEGT. Trimming took 5 bases from V and 3 from J, leaving 10 bases between them. CDR3 sequence (DNA): TGTGCCAGCAGTAAAGACAGTTACACCGGGGAGCTGTTTTTT. Its translation: CASSKDSYTGELFF.